This T cell receptor (beta chain) was sequenced during a study of blood T cell repertoires in COVID-19. At the level of the study: Sites in the United States, Italy and Spain provided acute and convalescent COVID-19 samples. Sample material is recorded as cDNA or gDNA derived from T cells, B-cell-depleted T cells, or PBMCs.

Trimming removed 4 bases from V and 0 bases from J; junction bases left unmatched: 10. CDR1 SGHRS and CDR2 YFSETQ come from the germline V gene. This CDR3 has 17 residues. In the study's own analysis: Amplification with reference gene primers provided the estimates of nucleated cell counts. Assay: immunoSEQ multiplex PCR; the TCRdb copy retains only in-frame clones and omits some. Clone size and V and J calls were adopted from that table, with D and trimming inferred from the DNA. The sample lists 120,000 or so clones, about 80% occurring once. The clonotype was recovered from a woman between 50 and 59 years old with acute or convalescent COVID-19. V is TRBV5-1 and J is TRBJ2-1; 7 bases are a match to TRBD2. Sequenced: peripheral blood. The CDR3 nucleotides are TGCGCCAGCAGCCACCGACTAGCTTCTGGCTCCTACAATGAGCAGTTCTTC. Protein product: CASSHRLASGSYNEQFF.